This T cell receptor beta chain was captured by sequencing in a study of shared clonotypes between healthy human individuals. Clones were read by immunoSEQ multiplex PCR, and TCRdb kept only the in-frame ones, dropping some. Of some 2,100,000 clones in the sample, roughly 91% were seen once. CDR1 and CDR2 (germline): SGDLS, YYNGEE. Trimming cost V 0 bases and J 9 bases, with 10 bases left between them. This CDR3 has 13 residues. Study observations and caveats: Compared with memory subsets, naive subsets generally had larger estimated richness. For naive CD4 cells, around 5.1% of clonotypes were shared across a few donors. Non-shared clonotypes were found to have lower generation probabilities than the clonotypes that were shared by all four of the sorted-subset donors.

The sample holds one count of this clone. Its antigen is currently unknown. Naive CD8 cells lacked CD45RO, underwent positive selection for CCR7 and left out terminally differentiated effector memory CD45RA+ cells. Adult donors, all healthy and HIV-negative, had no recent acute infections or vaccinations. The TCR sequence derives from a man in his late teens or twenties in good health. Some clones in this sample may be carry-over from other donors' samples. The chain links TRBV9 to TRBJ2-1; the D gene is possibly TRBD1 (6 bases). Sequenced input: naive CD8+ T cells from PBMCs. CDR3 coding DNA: TGTGCCAGCAGCGTAGGAACAGGGCCTGAGCAGTTCTTC. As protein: CASSVGTGPEQFF.